Shown below are 13 T cell receptor beta chains from a single sample sequenced in a study of blood T cell repertoires in COVID-19. Here immunoSEQ multiplex PCR was the method, and the copy in TCRdb shows in-frame clones only, minus some. The repertoire holds about 130,000 clones, approximately 85% seen once, with about a quarter in the top ten. The specimen sequenced was peripheral blood. Receptors originate from a woman of 80 years or more with acute or convalescent COVID-19.

Comment on this clone: This specimen includes other DNA sequences encoding the same CDR3. This chain links TRBV4-1 with TRBJ1-1; no firm D call. CDR1 is MGHRA and CDR2 is YSYEKL in the germline V gene. The CDR3 covers 13 residues. V shed 1 base and J shed 1 base, with 4 bases lying between them. The CDR3 sequence is CASSQGRNTEAFF. The CDR3 bases are TGCGCCAGCAGCCAAGGCAGGAACACTGAAGCTTTCTTT.

The chain has TRBV18 and TRBJ1-1; possibly TRBD1 for D (6 bases). Trimming shortened V by 0 bases and J by 2 bases, and 13 bases separated the two germline ends. CDR1 is KGHSH and CDR2 is LQKENI in the germline V gene. The CDR3 runs to 16 residues. The chain's CDR3 is CASSPPIGTQNTEAFF. DNA for the CDR3: TGTGCCAGCTCACCACCTATCGGGACACAAAACACTGAAGCTTTCTTT.

The chain employs TRBV6-5 and TRBJ1-2; 12 nucleotides line up with TRBD1. The ends lost 10 bases at V and 4 bases at J; junction bases unmatched: 10. Germline CDR1 and CDR2: MNHEY and SVGAGI. CDR3 length: 15 residues. Here the CDR3 reads CATLRDRGRFYGYTF. The CDR3 DNA reads as TGTGCCACGCTTCGGGACAGGGGGCGCTTCTATGGCTACACCTTC.

This clone has just one count. V is TRBV24-1 and J is TRBJ2-2; TRBD1 aligns across 7 bases. After removal of 2 bases from V and 5 bases from J, the junction contained 7 bases not matched to a gene. The CDR3 runs to 16 residues. CDR1 and CDR2 (germline): KGHDR, SFDVKD. The CDR3 DNA sequence: TGTGCCACCAGTGATTCACAGGGGCCGTGGACCGGGGAGCTGTTTTTT. This encodes CATSDSQGPWTGELFF.

A single count supports this clone. The gene calls are TRBV5-1 and TRBJ2-2; D ambiguous. CDR3 size: 15 residues. Germline CDR1 SGHRS, CDR2 YFSETQ. V was shortened by 0 bases and J by 5 bases, with 11 bases between the two germline ends. The DNA of the CDR3 is TGCGCCAGCAGCTTGGACGACATTAGGACCGGGGAGCTGTTTTTT. Protein sequence: CASSLDDIRTGELFF.

The chain is built from TRBV9 and TRBJ1-3; perhaps TRBD1 as D (5 bases). The germline gives CDR1 SGDLS, CDR2 YYNGEE. V lost 4 bases and J lost 3, with 11 bases in between. The CDR3 has 14 residues. Here the CDR3 DNA reads TGTGCCAGCAGCCCCGTCGGGGGTGGAAACACCATATATTTT. Its translation: CASSPVGGGNTIYF.

The chain has TRBV5-8 and TRBJ1-4; D is possibly TRBD1 (6 bases). Germline lookup yields CDR1 SGHTS and CDR2 YDEGEE. This CDR3 comprises 15 residues. Trimming stripped 1 base from V and 4 bases from J, with 11 bases between. The chain's CDR3 is CASSLNRQVNEKLFF. The CDR3 DNA reads as TGTGCCAGCAGCTTGAATAGACAGGTTAATGAAAAACTGTTTTTT.

This chain uses TRBV18 with TRBJ1-2; TRBD1 matches 7 bases. The CDR3 sequence is 16 residues long. V dropped 6 bases and J dropped 2; count of bases not matched to a gene: 12. The germline CDR1 and CDR2 sequences are KGHSH and LQKENI. Written as DNA, the CDR3 is TGTGCCAGCTCTCAGAGACAGGGCACAAGGAACTATGGCTACACCTTC. Translating gives CASSQRQGTRNYGYTF.

The V gene is TRBV5-1, the J gene TRBJ2-3; D unresolved. The germline gives CDR1 SGHRS, CDR2 YFSETQ. This CDR3 is 13 amino acids long. Trimming cost V 0 bases and J 5 bases, with 7 bases left between them. This CDR3 reads CASSLAGRDTQYF. The CDR3 DNA reads TGCGCCAGCAGCTTGGCCGGTAGAGATACGCAGTATTTT.

The V call is TRBV12-5, the J call TRBJ1-2; 9 nucleotides align to TRBD1. The CDR3 consists of 14 residues. With 1 base clipped from V and 3 bases from J, the junction kept 0 bases outside the gene matches. Germline V gene data show CDR1 as LGHNT and CDR2 as FRNRAP. The CDR3 bases are TGTGCTAGTGGTTTGGGGACAGGGGACTATGGCTACACCTTC. Protein product: CASGLGTGDYGYTF.

The rearrangement links TRBV27 to TRBJ2-7; 11 bases align to TRBD2. CDR3 length equals 16 residues. Germline V gene data show CDR1 as MNHEY and CDR2 as SMNVEV (reference sequence). V was clipped by 4 bases and J by 0 bases; unmatched bases: 5. This CDR3 reads CASSSSGGSSSYEQYF. The CDR3 nucleotides are TGTGCCAGCAGTTCTAGCGGGGGGTCTAGCTCCTACGAGCAGTACTTC.

The chain uses TRBV3-1 (or the pseudogene TRBV3-2) and TRBJ2-3; 10 bases are shared with TRBD2. CDR1 and CDR2 (germline): LGHDT, YNNKEL (reference sequence). With 0 bases clipped from V and 4 bases from J, the junction kept 4 bases outside the gene matches. This CDR3 region has 16 residues. CDR3 nucleotide sequence: TGTGCCAGCAGCCAAGATCAAGCGGGGGGGCCAGATACGCAGTATTTT. It encodes CASSQDQAGGPDTQYF.

This clone occurred a few times. The chain has TRBV29-1 and TRBJ1-1; D call uncertain. CDR1 is SQVTM, CDR2 ANQGSEA, per germline. Trimming removed 6 bases at V and 11 bases at J, with 16 bases between. The CDR3 length is 11 residues. The chain's CDR3 is CSVGLRRGAFF. CDR3 bases: TGCAGCGTAGGACTGAGGCGAGGGGCTTTCTTT. Variable domain in full (rest from reference TRBV29-1 and TRBJ1-1): SAVISQKPSRDICQRGTSLTIQCQVDSQVTMMFWYRQQPGQSLTLIATANQGSEATYESGFVIDKFPISRPNLTFSTLTVSNMSPEDSSIYLCSVGLRRGAFFGQGTRLTVV.